A single sample gave rise to the 26 T cell receptor beta chains below, sequenced in a study of T cell clonality in common variable immunodeficiency. Clones were read by immunoSEQ multiplex PCR, and TCRdb kept only the in-frame ones, dropping some. Reported are under 45,000 clones, none seen only once; the ten largest carry around 1.4%. Material: peripheral blood mononuclear cells. The receptors were gathered from a person aged 18 to 75 in good health.

This clone was seen repeatedly, ten times or more. Sequencing ends 3 residues short of the CDR3 end; the germline J gene provides the rest. This chain links TRBV30 with TRBJ2-1; 8 bases agree with TRBD2. The CDR3 contains 18 residues. V shed 0 bases and J 5 bases; nucleotides not matched to a gene: 15. In germline, CDR1 is GTSNPN, CDR2 SVGIG (reference sequence). CDR3 sequence: CAWSVQAGATPVHNEQFF. The sequenced CDR3 bases are TGTGCCTGGAGTGTTCAAGCGGGAGCCACCCCCGTTCACAATGAG.

This clone was seen many times. The read ends 3 residues before the CDR3 terminus; that terminus is restored from the germline J gene. This chain joins TRBV12-5 and TRBJ2-1, with 9 bases identical to TRBD1. The CDR3 has 14 residues. Trimming took 6 bases from V and 8 from J; bases not matched to a gene: 8. Germline V gives CDR1 LGHNT, CDR2 FRNRAP. The CDR3 spells CASGGDRVGDEQFF. The CDR3 bases that were read are TGTGCTAGTGGGGGGGACAGGGTGGGCGATGAG.

This clone was counted at least ten times. The read is 3 residues too short to cover the CDR3 end, so that end is filled in from the germline J gene. The gene calls are TRBV5-1 and TRBJ2-2, with 10 positions matching TRBD2. The CDR3 contains 18 residues. V was clipped by 4 bases and J by 0 bases; unmatched bases: 9. Germline-derived CDR1 and CDR2 are SGHRS and YFSETQ. Incomplete CDR3 DNA: TGCGCCAGCAGCCCGGGACTAGCGCGCGCCTCGAACACCGGGGAG. Protein sequence: CASSPGLARASNTGE. The CDR3 in full is CASSPGLARASNTGELFF.

In its sample, this clone was seen many times. The read terminates 3 residues ahead of where the CDR3 ends, so the germline J gene completes it. The chain links TRBV2 to TRBJ2-3, with D tentatively TRBD1 (6 bases). Germline V gives CDR1 SNHLY, CDR2 FYNNEI. The CDR3 contains 15 residues. Deletions cut 6 bases from V and 0 bases from J, with 13 bases between. The sequenced part of the CDR3 DNA is TGTGCCAGCAGGGCCAGGGACACTAGCACAGATACG. It codes for CASRARDTSTDT. The whole CDR3 region reads CASRARDTSTDTQYF.

This clone was counted ten times or more. CDR3 in amino acids: CATSDLQGGRPYEQYF. Partial CDR3 DNA: TGTGCCACCAGTGATTTGCAGGGGGGCAGACCCTACGAG. The rearrangement uses TRBV24-1 and TRBJ2-7, with D tentatively TRBD1 (7 bases). The sequenced fragment ends 3 residues before the CDR3 boundary, so the rest is inferred from the germline J gene. Trimming took off 0 bases at V and 2 bases at J, with 13 bases between the two ends. Germline V CDR1 and CDR2: KGHDR, SFDVKD. The length of the CDR3 is 16 residues.

This clone was detected ten times or more. The read comes to an end 3 residues before the CDR3 does, leaving the germline J gene to fill in the end. J is TRBJ2-3 and V is TRBV10-3, with 14 nucleotides matching TRBD2. CDR1 and CDR2 (germline): ENHRY, SYGVKD. V shed 3 bases, J shed 5 bases, and the junction held 10 bases outside the gene matches. The CDR3 sequence is 18 residues long. This chain's CDR3 is CAISDIGTSGRRVDTQYF. Partial CDR3 DNA: TGTGCCATCAGTGATATAGGGACTAGCGGGAGACGGGTAGATACG.

As concerns this clone: The CDR3 is cut off 3 residues early in the read; its end comes from the germline J gene. This chain links TRBV7-6 with TRBJ2-5; TRBD1 aligns across 8 bases. The CDR3 has 15 residues. The trim removed 3 bases at V and 4 bases at J, leaving 7 bases unmatched. The germline V gene encodes CDR1 SGHVS and CDR2 FNYEAQ. CDR3 DNA (partial): TGTGCCAGCAGCTTGGGAGACAGGGGAGGAGAGACC. It yields the protein CASSLGDRGGET. The whole CDR3 protein reads CASSLGDRGGETQYF.

This clone appeared many times. The sequence runs out 3 residues before the end of the CDR3; the remainder is reconstructed from the germline J gene. The rearrangement uses TRBV6-2 or TRBV6-3 and TRBJ2-7, with D perhaps TRBD2 (6 bases). V was pared by 6 bases and J by 2 bases, with 14 bases between. The CDR3 totals 14 residues. The germline gives CDR1 MNHEY, CDR2 SVGEGT. The CDR3 sequence: CASRRLVTTYEQYF. The CDR3 bases that were read are TGTGCCAGCAGGCGACTAGTCACAACCTACGAG.

This clone was seen ten or more times. The CDR3 sequence: CASSIVGTSRYNEQFF. The DNA read from the CDR3 is TGTGCCAGTAGTATAGTGGGGACTAGCCGCTACAATGAG. The chain employs TRBV19 and TRBJ2-1, with 9 bases matching TRBD2. The CDR3 extends 3 residues past the end of the read, so its final part is completed from the germline J gene. The CDR3 loop spans 16 amino acids. V lost 1 base to trimming and J lost 3 bases; unmatched junction nucleotides: 4. Germline V gives CDR1 LNHDA, CDR2 SQIVND (reference sequence).

This clone was picked up many times. Coverage ceases 3 residues before the CDR3 finishes, and the germline J gene fills in the end. The V and J genes are TRBV20-1 and TRBJ2-5, with a weak D call TRBD2 (5 bases). Trimming pared 8 bases from V and 4 bases from J, leaving 14 bases between. Germline values: CDR1 DFQATT, CDR2 SNEGSKA (reference sequence). This CDR3 contains 12 residues. CDR3: CSPPWAGETQYF. The sequenced CDR3 bases are TGCAGTCCCCCTTGGGCGGGAGAGACC.

This clone was recorded many times. The read comes to an end 3 residues before the CDR3 does, leaving the germline J gene to fill in the end. The V gene is TRBV20-1, the J gene TRBJ2-1; TRBD2 matches at 12 bases. CDR3 size: 15 residues. V was clipped by 5 bases and J by 4 bases; unmatched bases: 6. CDR1 is DFQATT, CDR2 SNEGSKA, per germline (reference sequence). CDR3 loop: CSARPSGRVYNEQFF. The sequenced part of the CDR3 DNA is TGCAGTGCTCGCCCTAGCGGGAGGGTGTACAATGAG.

Ten or more counts support this clone. The CDR3 is cut off 3 residues early in the read; its end comes from the germline J gene. The chain links TRBV4-1 to TRBJ1-2; D gene unclear. The CDR3 runs to 13 residues. Germline-derived CDR1 and CDR2 are MGHRA and YSYEKL. Trimming took 4 bases from V and 7 from J, leaving 13 bases between them. CDR3 sequence reads: CASSPVRGSGYTF. Partial CDR3 DNA: TGCGCCAGCAGCCCTGTGCGGGGAAGTGGC.

The sample holds many counts of this clone. The read terminates 3 residues before the CDR3 end, so the remaining end is supplied by the germline J gene. The chain employs TRBV7-2 and TRBJ2-7; 9 nucleotides align to TRBD2. CDR3 length: 15 residues. Germline-derived CDR1 and CDR2 are SGHTA and FQGNSA. The V gene end was trimmed by 1 base and the J gene end by 0 bases; junction bases not matched to a gene: 1. The CDR3 DNA, read in part, is TGTGCCAGCAGCTTAGGCGGGAGGGTCTCCTACGAG. Its translation: CASSLGGRVSYE. The full CDR3 reads CASSLGGRVSYEQYF.

This clone was seen at least ten times. The read ends 3 residues early relative to the CDR3; the germline J gene fills the gap. The chain carries TRBV19 and TRBJ1-1; a weak D match, TRBD1 (6 bases). Germline assignment: CDR1 LNHDA and CDR2 SQIVND (reference sequence). This CDR3 has 14 residues. Trimming shortened V by 7 bases and J by 4 bases, and 16 bases separated the two germline ends. CDR3 DNA (partial): TGTGCCAGTACTAGACGGCAGGGGTCCACTGAA. Encoded protein: CASTRRQGSTE. The CDR3, in full, reads CASTRRQGSTEAFF. Full variable domain (missing parts from reference TRBV19 and TRBJ1-1): DGGITQSPKYLFRKEGQNVTLSCEQNLNHDAMYWYRQDPGQGLRLIYYSQIVNDFQKGDIAEGYSVSREKKESFPLTVTSAQKNPTAFYLCASTRRQGSTEAFFGQGTRLTVV.

At least ten counts were recorded for this clone. The read halts 3 residues ahead of the CDR3 end, with the missing end drawn from the germline J gene. The chain links TRBV5-1 to TRBJ2-5; 12 nucleotides agree with TRBD2. V shed 4 bases, J shed 2 bases, and the junction held 6 bases outside the gene matches. CDR1 and CDR2 from the germline V gene are SGHRS and YFSETQ. CDR3 length equals 16 residues. The CDR3 is CASSTGLAGQQETQYF. The CDR3 bases that were read are TGCGCCAGCAGCACGGGACTAGCGGGTCAACAAGAGACC.

This clone was detected ten times or more. The read stops 3 residues short of the end of the CDR3; the missing end is completed from the germline J gene. This rearrangement joins TRBV12-3 or TRBV12-4 to TRBJ1-1, with D unclear. The CDR3 spans 14 residues. V was cut by 6 bases and J by 0 bases, with 11 bases left in between. CDR3: CASSGSSMNTEAFF. The CDR3 bases that were read are TGTGCCAGCAGCGGTAGTTCTATGAACACTGAA.

There are many counts of this clone. The observed sequence ends 3 residues before the CDR3 terminus, with the missing tail filled in from the germline J gene. This chain joins TRBV7-2 and TRBJ2-7; TRBD1 matches at 9 bases. Trimming took 3 bases from V and 1 from J; bases not matched to a gene: 4. Germline V gene lookup returns CDR1 SGHTA and CDR2 FQGNSA. The CDR3 has 15 amino acids. CDR3 amino acids: CASSLGQGKSYEQYF. CDR3 DNA (partial): TGTGCCAGCAGCTTGGGACAGGGAAAATCCTACGAG.

This clone showed up many times. The read gets to within 3 residues of the CDR3 end, and the germline J gene fills in the rest. The genes are TRBV18 and TRBJ1-5; D not resolved. V was cut by 4 bases and J by 1 base, with 11 bases left in between. Germline V gene sequence: CDR1 KGHSH, CDR2 LQKENI. The CDR3 consists of 15 residues. The covered CDR3 bases are TGTGCCAGCTCACGCGAAGGGCGAAGCAATCAGCCC. Protein product: CASSREGRSNQP. The entire CDR3 sequence reads CASSREGRSNQPQHF.

This clone was picked up many times. A junction boundary mismatches the germline segment, possibly from a read error. Read coverage stops 3 residues before the CDR3 terminus; the germline J gene supplies the remainder. V and J are TRBV16 and TRBJ1-5; TRBD1 aligns across 10 bases. Germline loops: CDR1 KGHSY, CDR2 FQNENV. The CDR3 loop spans 22 amino acids. The part of the CDR3 DNA that was read is TGTGCCAGCAGCAAATCCGCCTACTCCGGGACAGGGGCATTAGGGAGCAATCAGCCC. Amino acids: CASSKSAYSGTGALGSNQP. The CDR3 reads in full as CASSKSAYSGTGALGSNQPQHF.

This clone was observed a few times. The read terminates 3 residues before the CDR3 end, so the remaining end is supplied by the germline J gene. The rearrangement uses TRBV5-1 and TRBJ2-2; TRBD2 agrees at 10 bases. The germline CDR1 and CDR2 sequences are SGHRS and YFSETQ. This CDR3 has 18 amino acids. J was trimmed by 0 bases and V by 1 base; bases with no gene match: 6. The part of the CDR3 DNA that was read is TGCGCCAGCAGCTTGTCGGTAGCGGGAGGTCCGAACACCGGGGAG. Protein product: CASSLSVAGGPNTGE. The entire CDR3 reads CASSLSVAGGPNTGELFF. Drawing the rest from reference TRBV5-1 and TRBJ2-2, the complete variable domain is KAGVTQTPRYLIKTRGQQVTLSCSPISGHRSVSWYQQTPGQGLQFLFEYFSETQRNKGNFPGRFSGRQFSNSRSEMNVSTLELGDSALYLCASSLSVAGGPNTGELFFGEGSRLTVL.

This clone appeared many times. The observed sequence ends 3 residues before the CDR3 terminus, with the missing tail filled in from the germline J gene. The chain has TRBV6-2 or TRBV6-3 and TRBJ2-2; TRBD2 agrees at 11 bases. Trimming removed 6 bases from V and 2 bases from J; junction bases left unmatched: 5. The length of the CDR3 is 16 residues. Germline V gives CDR1 MNHEY, CDR2 SVGEGT. CDR3 sequence reads: CASRLLAGGNTGELFF. The sequenced CDR3 bases are TGTGCCAGCAGACTGCTAGCGGGAGGAAACACCGGGGAG.

In this sample, this clone turned up many times. The sequenced fragment ends 3 residues before the CDR3 boundary, so the rest is inferred from the germline J gene. This sequence joins TRBV6-2 or TRBV6-3 and TRBJ2-5, with D maybe TRBD1 (5 bases). The germline CDR1 and CDR2 sequences are MNHEY and SVGEGT. The CDR3 sequence is 17 residues long. V was pared by 2 bases and J by 5 bases, with 21 bases between. The DNA read from the CDR3 is TGTGCCAGCAGTTACGGGGCCACTACTTATGGGGCGGAGACC. Residues: CASSYGATTYGAET. In full, the CDR3 reads CASSYGATTYGAETQYF.

Ten or more counts support this clone. Coverage ceases 3 residues before the CDR3 finishes, and the germline J gene fills in the end. The chain carries TRBV19 and TRBJ1-4; 7 bases are a match to TRBD1. This CDR3 spans 16 amino acids. The V segment lost 6 bases and the J segment 0 bases; nucleotides outside the gene matches: 7. Germline V gives CDR1 LNHDA, CDR2 SQIVND (reference sequence). CDR3 sequence: CASRTRTGATNEKLFF. The DNA read from the CDR3 is TGTGCCAGTAGGACAAGGACAGGAGCAACTAATGAAAAA. The variable domain in full, completed from reference TRBV19 and TRBJ1-4, reads DGGITQSPKYLFRKEGQNVTLSCEQNLNHDAMYWYRQDPGQGLRLIYYSQIVNDFQKGDIAEGYSVSREKKESFPLTVTSAQKNPTAFYLCASRTRTGATNEKLFFGSGTQLSVL.

Many counts were recorded for this clone. The read ends 3 residues early relative to the CDR3; the germline J gene fills the gap. The chain couples TRBV19 to TRBJ1-2, with a possible D match to TRBD1 (6 bases). V was cut by 3 bases and J by 2 bases, with 10 bases left in between. Germline V gives CDR1 LNHDA, CDR2 SQIVND (reference sequence). The CDR3 is 14 amino acids. Incomplete CDR3 DNA: TGTGCCAGTAGTATCGTAGGGGGAAACTATGGC. This gives the protein CASSIVGGNYG. The entire CDR3 reads CASSIVGGNYGYTF.

This clone was detected many times. The sequenced fragment ends 3 residues before the CDR3 boundary, so the rest is inferred from the germline J gene. The chain links TRBV6-2 or TRBV6-3 to TRBJ2-7, with D possibly being TRBD2 (6 bases). The CDR3 consists of 12 residues. The V end lost 5 bases, the J end lost 1 base, and 6 bases lay between the germline ends. Germline lookup yields CDR1 MNHEY and CDR2 SVGEGT. The CDR3 sequence is CASSRGSYEQYF. Partial CDR3 DNA: TGTGCCAGCAGTCGGGGGTCCTACGAG.

The CDR3 region is CAWTPGFQGRSPLHF. Incomplete CDR3 DNA: TGTGCCTGGACCCCAGGGTTCCAGGGGCGATCACCC. The rearrangement joins TRBV30 to TRBJ1-6; D possibly corresponds to TRBD1 (6 bases). The read stops 3 residues short of the end of the CDR3; the missing end is completed from the germline J gene. Germline V gene data show CDR1 as GTSNPN and CDR2 as SVGIG (reference sequence). The length of the CDR3 is 15 residues. V was pared by 4 bases and J by 10 bases, with 20 bases between.